Listed here are 9 T cell receptor beta chains from one sample, sequenced in a study of CD8 T cells in Susac syndrome. Random hexamers were used to reverse transcribe the RNA input (0.5 to 1 ug). TCRdb independently ran MiXCR on the immunoSEQ multiplex PCR reads; one entry per CDR3 protein. The table lists about 440,000 distinct CDR3 sequences, 85% to 90% of them singletons, with 0.09% to 0.15% in the top ten. The source material was CD8+ T cells from PBMCs. These receptors all stem from a human donor with multiple sclerosis.

The chain carries TRBV10-1 and TRBJ2-2; the match to TRBD2 covers 8 bases. With 10 bases clipped from V and 7 bases from J, the junction kept 11 bases outside the gene matches. CDR3 size: 14 residues. CDR1 is WNHNN, CDR2 SYGVQD, per germline (reference sequence). CDR3 amino acids: CATPRGGISGELFF. CDR3 DNA sequence: TGCGCCACCCCACGGGGGGGGATTAGCGGGGAGCTGTTTTTT.

This CDR3 is CASMESGLSSQETQYF. The CDR3, as DNA: TGTGCCAGTATGGAGAGCGGCCTATCTTCCCAAGAGACCCAGTACTTC. The chain links TRBV19 to TRBJ2-5, with D maybe TRBD2 (5 bases). The CDR3 runs to 16 residues. Germline assignment: CDR1 LNHDA and CDR2 SQIVND (reference sequence). V shed 7 bases and J shed 1 base, with 19 bases lying between them.

CDR3 nucleotides: TGCAGTGCTAGAGATTTTAAAGGACTTCTACGCACAGATACGCAGTATTTT. Encoded protein: CSARDFKGLLRTDTQYF. This rearrangement joins TRBV20-1 to TRBJ2-3, with D tentatively TRBD2 (5 bases). The germline CDR1 and CDR2 sequences are DFQATT and SNEGSKA (reference sequence). The CDR3 runs to 17 residues. With 0 bases removed from V and 1 base from J, the gap between germline ends came to 17 bases.

This clonotype came up once. The chain is built from TRBV7-3 and TRBJ2-5; 9 nucleotides line up with TRBD1. Trimming took 4 bases from V and 2 from J; bases not matched to a gene: 5. Germline loops: CDR1 SGHTA, CDR2 FQGTGA. The CDR3 consists of 15 residues. The CDR3 coding sequence is TGTGCCAGCAGCTCACCGGGACAGGGTCAAGAGACCCAGTACTTC. Translating gives CASSSPGQGQETQYF.

This clonotype showed up just once. The chain is built from TRBV6-6 and TRBJ2-3, with TRBD1 matching 8 bases. The germline CDR1 and CDR2 sequences are MNHNY and SVGAGI (reference sequence). Losses at the gene ends were 4 bases for V and 4 bases for J; bases not matched to a gene: 10. The CDR3 runs to 16 residues. The CDR3 nucleotides are TGTGCCAGCAGTTCCTATATGGACAGGGAGCCAGATACGCAGTATTTT. Encoded protein: CASSSYMDREPDTQYF.

The chain is built from TRBV12-5 and TRBJ1-3; D is undetermined. Trimming shortened V by 7 bases and J by 8 bases, and 6 bases separated the two germline ends. The CDR3 sequence is 10 residues long. Germline lookup yields CDR1 LGHNT and CDR2 FRNRAP. CDR3 loop: CASEGYTIYF. In DNA, the CDR3 is TGTGCTAGTGAAGGGTACACCATATATTTT.

The V gene is TRBV5-1, the J gene TRBJ2-3, with 11 bases aligning to TRBD2. This CDR3 has 15 residues. After removal of 3 bases from V and 6 bases from J, the junction contained 6 bases not matched to a gene. Germline values: CDR1 SGHRS, CDR2 YFSETQ. The CDR3 bases are TGCGCCAGCAGCTCTCTAGCGGGAGGAACTGATACGCAGTATTTT. This sequence encodes CASSSLAGGTDTQYF.

The rearrangement joins TRBV18 to TRBJ2-3; D gene ambiguous. Germline-derived CDR1 and CDR2 are KGHSH and LQKENI. The CDR3 has 16 amino acids. Trimming removed 5 bases at V and 0 bases at J, with 15 bases between. The CDR3 nucleotides read TGTGCCAGCTCAACCAAAGAGGTAGCTAGCACAGATACGCAGTATTTT. This gives the protein CASSTKEVASTDTQYF.

The V call is TRBV21-1, the J call TRBJ2-7; the DNA was not compared with TRBD1, the D call given in the table. TRBV21-1 is shown as a pseudogene. The length of the CDR3 is 17 residues. The CDR3 spells CASSKGGTGSPSYEQYF. In DNA, the CDR3 is TGTGCCAGCAGCAAAGGGGGGACAGGTTCCCCTTCCTACGAGCAGTACTTC.